The 5 T cell receptor beta chains below all came from one sample that was sequenced in a study of cytotoxic CD8 clonotypes in ibrutinib-treated CLL. Using immunoSEQ multiplex PCR, the repertoire was profiled, and TCRdb retains in-frame clones only, with some absent. In the table there are 150,000 or so clones, about 70% of which are singletons. The material was PBMCs, obtained after 24 months of ibrutinib treatment. The receptors were sampled from a human donor with chronic lymphocytic leukemia.

With regard to this clone: In the same sample, other DNA sequences code for this CDR3. The chain uses TRBV2 and TRBJ2-1; no firm D call. Germline V CDR1 and CDR2: SNHLY, FYNNEI. The ends were cut back, 4 bases at V and 4 bases at J, with 2 bases in the middle. The CDR3 sequence is 11 residues long. CDR3 residues: CASSGYNEQFF. The CDR3 DNA follows: TGTGCCAGCAGTGGTTACAATGAGCAGTTCTTC.

This CDR3 reads CASSFGPQGQAGGYTF. The CDR3 DNA is TGTGCCAGCAGCTTTGGGCCACAGGGGCAGGCCGGGGGCTACACCTTC. This chain links TRBV7-2 with TRBJ1-2; TRBD1 aligns across 7 bases. CDR1 is SGHTA, CDR2 FQGNSA, per germline. The V gene end was trimmed by 3 bases and the J gene end by 8 bases; junction bases not matched to a gene: 15. The CDR3 contains 16 residues. Complete variable domain (other parts from reference TRBV7-2 and TRBJ1-2): GAGVSQSPSNKVTEKGKDVELRCDPISGHTALYWYRQSLGQGLEFLIYFQGNSAPDKSGLPSDRFSAERTGGSVSTLTIQRTQQEDSAVYLCASSFGPQGQAGGYTFGSGTRLTVV.

The chain couples TRBV5-3 to TRBJ2-7, with D hard to call. TRBV5-3 is treated as an ORF (open reading frame) with a function not yet certain. The CDR3 runs 16 residues. Deletions cut 4 bases from V and 2 bases from J, with 19 bases between. For the CDR3, the DNA is TGTGCCAGAAGCACCCACCCTCGGGCTGGGGCCTACGAGCAGTACTTC. Amino acids: CARSTHPRAGAYEQYF.

This clone appeared once. This rearrangement joins TRBV28 to TRBJ2-5; tentatively, D is TRBD2 (5 bases). This CDR3 is 14 amino acids long. The germline V and J ends were trimmed by 3 bases and 1 base, with 9 bases remaining between them. Germline assignment: CDR1 MDHEN and CDR2 SYDVKM. The CDR3, as DNA: TGTGCCAGCAGTTTGGGTGGGAGCCAAGAGACCCAGTACTTC. Its translation is CASSLGGSQETQYF.

The sample holds a few counts of this clone. J is TRBJ2-7 and V is TRBV27; D remains ambiguous. From germline, CDR1 is MNHEY and CDR2 SMNVEV (reference sequence). The CDR3 sequence is 9 residues long. V lost 8 bases and J lost 5, with 4 bases in between. This CDR3 reads CASGHEQYF. CDR3 sequence (DNA): TGTGCCAGCGGACACGAGCAGTACTTC.